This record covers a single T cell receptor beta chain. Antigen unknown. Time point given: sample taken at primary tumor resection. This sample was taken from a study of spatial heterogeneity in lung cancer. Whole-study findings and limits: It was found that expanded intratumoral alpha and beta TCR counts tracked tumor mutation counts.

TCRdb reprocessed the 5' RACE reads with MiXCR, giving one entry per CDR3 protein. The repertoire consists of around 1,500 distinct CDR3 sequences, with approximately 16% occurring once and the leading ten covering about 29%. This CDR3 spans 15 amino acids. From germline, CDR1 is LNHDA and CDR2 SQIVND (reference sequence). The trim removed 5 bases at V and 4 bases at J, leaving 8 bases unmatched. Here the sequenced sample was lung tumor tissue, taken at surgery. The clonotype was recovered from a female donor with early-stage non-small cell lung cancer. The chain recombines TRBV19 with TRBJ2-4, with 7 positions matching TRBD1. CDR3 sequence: CASSLSSGQKNIQYF. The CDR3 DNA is TGTGCCAGTAGTCTAAGTTCGGGACAGAAAAACATTCAGTACTTC.